This T cell receptor beta chain was found in a study of T-cell reconstitution after alpha-beta-depleted transplantation in children. Points from the study as a whole: After one year, T-cell counts and TCRbeta diversity mostly came from new T cells. Expanded graft clones numbering several hundred reportedly gave rise to alpha-beta T cells about two months after transplant.

As to this clonotype: Its target is not known.

The authors prepared the TCRbeta library with unique molecular identifiers. TCRdb called the PCR reads again in MiXCR, with one record for every CDR3 protein. The sample holds 540,000 or so distinct CDR3 sequences, 20% to 25% seen once. This specimen consisted of PBMCs, mostly from graft donor cells, obtained 360 days after TCRalphabeta/CD19-depleted stem cell transplant. The TCR comes from a boy younger than two who had a stem cell transplant for acute myeloid leukemia, so the T cells may come from the graft donor.

The CDR3 is CASSSLSRDNEQFF. The CDR3 DNA follows: TGTGCCAGCAGTTCTCTCAGCCGGGACAATGAGCAGTTCTTC. The rearrangement links TRBV6-5 to TRBJ2-1, with D unresolved. V was cut by 4 bases and J by 5 bases, with 12 bases left in between. CDR1 is MNHEY and CDR2 is SVGAGI in the germline V gene. This CDR3 comprises 14 residues.